Each of the 22 T cell receptor beta chains below was sequenced from the same sample in a study of post-analysis software for immune sequencing data. Study observations and caveats: There were roughly five TRBV segments more frequent in patients than controls, and TRBV5-6, TRBV5-1 and TRBV20-1 were among them.

Unique-molecular-identifier-tagged TCR beta cDNA libraries were used. TCRdb fed the PCR reads into MiXCR, producing one record per CDR3 protein. The sample comprises approximately 250,000 distinct CDR3 sequences, 35% to 40% of which are singletons, and around 4.8% rests with the top ten. Their cognate antigens are unknown. Sequencing was done on a sample of blood. The receptors were gathered from a girl aged 10 to 17 with multiple sclerosis.

This clonotype came up many times. The chain carries TRBV10-3 and TRBJ2-1, with 14 positions matching TRBD2. This CDR3 is 17 amino acids long. CDR1 and CDR2 (germline): ENHRY, SYGVKD. Unmatched junction bases numbered 12, after V lost 10 bases and J lost 4 bases. This CDR3 is CATGGLAGENAYNEQFF. CDR3 DNA: TGTGCCACCGGGGGACTAGCGGGGGAGAACGCGTACAATGAGCAGTTCTTC.

Worth noting for this clonotype: Since a much larger clone is just one base distant, this may be a read error. The chain employs TRBV7-2 and TRBJ1-4; no firm D call. Per the germline V gene, CDR1 is SGHTA and CDR2 is FQGNSA. Trimming stripped 5 bases from V and 4 bases from J, with 8 bases between. CDR3 length: 13 residues. The CDR3 sequence is CASSPRDNEKLFF. The CDR3 DNA sequence: TGTGCCAGCAGCCCCCGAGATAATGAAAAACTGTTTTTT.

This rearrangement joins TRBV7-9 to TRBJ2-2; TRBD2 is a possible D gene (5 bases). From germline, CDR1 is SEHNR and CDR2 FQNEAQ (reference sequence). Deletions cut 0 bases from V and 2 bases from J, with 7 bases between. This CDR3 region has 15 residues. The CDR3 sequence is CASSLAGSNTGELFF. The CDR3 DNA reads as TGTGCCAGCAGCTTAGCGGGGAGTAACACCGGGGAGCTGTTTTTT.

This chain connects TRBV5-6 to TRBJ2-6; a weak D match, TRBD1 (6 bases). Germline CDR1 reads SGHDT; CDR2 reads YYEEEE. CDR3 length equals 17 residues. Deletions cut 0 bases from V and 0 bases from J, with 10 bases between. CDR3 coding DNA: TGTGCCAGCAGCTTGGTAGGGGGAAGCTCTGGGGCCAACGTCCTGACTTTC. Translated: CASSLVGGSSGANVLTF. Complete variable domain (other parts from reference TRBV5-6 and TRBJ2-6): DAGVTQSPTHLIKTRGQQVTLRCSPKSGHDTVSWYQQALGQGPQFIFQYYEEEERQRGNFPDRFSGHQFPNYSSELNVNALLLGDSALYLCASSLVGGSSGANVLTFGAGSRLTVL.

In this sample, this clonotype turned up many times. The chain links TRBV9 to TRBJ2-3; 8 positions agree with TRBD2. Germline V gene sequence: CDR1 SGDLS, CDR2 YYNGEE. CDR3 length equals 15 residues. Trimming removed 0 bases from V and 8 bases from J; junction bases left unmatched: 8. Written as DNA, the CDR3 is TGTGCCAGCAGCGTAGTCGGGAGGGGCCGGGGTACGCAGTATTTT. It specifies CASSVVGRGRGTQYF.

The table lists this clonotype with a few counts. The V and J genes are TRBV6-2 or TRBV6-3 and TRBJ2-2, with 8 nucleotides matching TRBD1. Germline V lookup: CDR1 MNHEY, CDR2 SVGEGT. V was clipped by 5 bases and J by 4 bases; unmatched bases: 9. The CDR3 totals 16 residues. The CDR3 protein is CASSAGTGRFTGELFF. The CDR3 region has the DNA TGTGCCAGCAGTGCCGGGACAGGAAGATTCACCGGGGAGCTGTTTTTT.

There are many counts of this clonotype. The chain is built from TRBV28 and TRBJ2-1; TRBD1 might be the D (6 bases). V shed 6 bases and J shed 12 bases, with 21 bases lying between them. The CDR3 runs to 14 residues. Looked up from germline, CDR1 is MDHEN and CDR2 is SYDVKM. The CDR3 nucleotides read TGTGCCAGCAGAAGGGTGGGCAGGGGAAAAGGGCAGTTCTTC. This sequence encodes CASRRVGRGKGQFF.

This chain connects TRBV20-1 to TRBJ2-3, with 7 positions matching TRBD1. The V gene end was trimmed by 3 bases and the J gene end by 4 bases; junction bases not matched to a gene: 10. The germline gives CDR1 DFQATT, CDR2 SNEGSKA (reference sequence). This CDR3 has 15 residues. For the CDR3, the DNA is TGCAGTGCTAGGTCAAACAGGGGAAGTTCAGATACGCAGTATTTT. Its protein is CSARSNRGSSDTQYF.

The chain employs TRBV12-3 or TRBV12-4 and TRBJ2-2; D is possibly TRBD2 (5 bases). This CDR3 is 14 amino acids long. Between the trimmed V and J ends, which lost 6 bases and 6 bases, there was a span of 14 bases. The CDR3 bases are TGTGCCAGCAGCTCGATCGGCGGGTCCGGGGAGCTGTTTTTT. It encodes CASSSIGGSGELFF.

There are many counts of this clonotype. This rearrangement joins TRBV12-3 or TRBV12-4 to TRBJ2-5; D is unresolved. V gave up 8 bases and J gave up 5 bases, with 12 bases separating them. The CDR3 is 12 residues long. This chain's CDR3 is CASLGVRETQYF. The CDR3 DNA sequence: TGTGCCAGCCTGGGTGTGCGGGAGACCCAGTACTTC.

The rearrangement links TRBV29-1 to TRBJ2-5; D not certain. This CDR3 has 13 residues. From germline, CDR1 is SQVTM and CDR2 ANQGSEA. Trimming took off 4 bases at V and 4 bases at J, with 13 bases between the two ends. CDR3 in amino acids: CSVVGRFGETQYF. CDR3 bases: TGCAGCGTTGTAGGCAGGTTCGGAGAGACCCAGTACTTC.

This chain connects TRBV5-1 to TRBJ2-2; D may be TRBD2 (6 bases). Trimming removed 6 bases from V and 7 bases from J, with 16 bases in between. The germline V gene has CDR1 SGHRS and CDR2 YFSETQ. This CDR3 has 14 amino acids. CDR3 sequence reads: CASTTSRGSGELFF. CDR3 nucleotides: TGCGCCAGCACTACGTCTCGGGGGAGCGGGGAGCTGTTTTTT.

The V call is TRBV15, the J call TRBJ2-6; TRBD2 is a possible D gene (7 bases). V was pared by 5 bases and J by 2 bases, with 13 bases between. The length of the CDR3 is 16 residues. The V gene's germline CDR1 is LNHNV and CDR2 YYDKDF (reference sequence). The CDR3 sequence is CATSVGGGAGANVLTF. In DNA form, the CDR3 reads TGTGCCACCAGCGTAGGGGGAGGGGCTGGGGCCAACGTCCTGACTTTC. The full variable domain, rest sourced from reference TRBV15 and TRBJ2-6, is DAMVIQNPRYQVTQFGKPVTLSCSQTLNHNVMYWYQQKSSQAPKLLFHYYDKDFNNEADTPDNFQSRRPNTSFCFLDIRSPGLGDTAMYLCATSVGGGAGANVLTFGAGSRLTVL.

This clonotype was recorded at least ten times. The rearrangement uses TRBV13 and TRBJ2-1; 10 positions agree with TRBD2. The germline gives CDR1 PRHDT, CDR2 FYEKMQ (reference sequence). J gave up 6 bases and V 3 bases, and 2 bases lay outside the gene matches. The CDR3 runs 14 residues. Here the CDR3 reads CASSFQREGNEQFF. The CDR3 DNA sequence: TGTGCCAGCAGCTTCCAGCGGGAGGGCAATGAGCAGTTCTTC. The full variable domain, its missing parts supplied by reference TRBV13 and TRBJ2-1, is AAGVIQSPRHLIKEKRETATLKCYPIPRHDTVYWYQQGPGQDPQFLISFYEKMQSDKGSIPDRFSAQQFSDYHSELNMSSLELGDSALYFCASSFQREGNEQFFGPGTRLTVL.

This clonotype has at least ten counts. The V call is TRBV5-1, the J call TRBJ2-1; no definite D call. Germline CDR1 reads SGHRS; CDR2 reads YFSETQ. The V end was cut by 3 bases, the J end by 0 bases, with 10 bases between. The CDR3 has 15 residues. CDR3 nucleotide sequence: TGCGCCAGCAGCTGGGCGGATAGCTCCTACAATGAGCAGTTCTTC. Its protein is CASSWADSSYNEQFF. The full variable domain, its missing parts supplied by reference TRBV5-1 and TRBJ2-1, is KAGVTQTPRYLIKTRGQQVTLSCSPISGHRSVSWYQQTPGQGLQFLFEYFSETQRNKGNFPGRFSGRQFSNSRSEMNVSTLELGDSALYLCASSWADSSYNEQFFGPGTRLTVL.

This clonotype has only a few counts. The CDR3 sequence is CASSSARPDSGNTIYF. The CDR3 DNA reads TGTGCCAGCAGTTCTGCGCGGCCCGATTCTGGAAACACCATATATTTT. The chain recombines TRBV2 with TRBJ1-3; D ambiguous. The V end lost 5 bases, the J end lost 1 base, and 15 bases lay between the germline ends. Per germline, CDR1 SNHLY and CDR2 FYNNEI. The CDR3 sequence is 16 residues long. Together with reference TRBV2 and TRBJ1-3, the CDR3 gives the full variable domain: EPEVTQTPSHQVTQMGQEVILRCVPISNHLYFYWYRQILGQKVEFLVSFYNNEISEKSEIFDDQFSVERPDGSNFTLKIRSTKLEDSAMYFCASSSARPDSGNTIYFGEGSWLTVV.

This clonotype showed up just a few times. The CDR3 DNA follows: TGTGCCAGCGTCCCCCCCGTGGACATGGGCACCGGGGAGCTGTTTTTT. This codes for CASVPPVDMGTGELFF. The chain employs TRBV27 and TRBJ2-2; D perhaps matches TRBD1 (5 bases). CDR1 MNHEY and CDR2 SMNVEV come from the germline V gene (reference sequence). The CDR3 runs to 16 residues. Trimming took off 8 bases at V and 4 bases at J, with 20 bases between the two ends.

This clonotype was observed at least ten times. This rearrangement joins TRBV7-9 to TRBJ1-1; 9 bases agree with TRBD1. Per the germline V gene, CDR1 is SEHNR and CDR2 is FQNEAQ (reference sequence). This CDR3 is 14 amino acids long. Unmatched junction bases numbered 5, after V lost 2 bases and J lost 7 bases. CDR3 protein: CASSLTGTGNEAFF. The CDR3 nucleotides read TGTGCCAGCAGCTTAACCGGGACAGGGAATGAAGCTTTCTTT.

This clonotype was observed a few times. This sequence joins TRBV11-2 and TRBJ2-7, with D unresolved. The germline V gene has CDR1 SGHAT and CDR2 FQNNGV. CDR3 length: 16 residues. The V end lost 0 bases, the J end lost 0 bases, and 12 bases lay between the germline ends. The CDR3 sequence is CASSLESSTRSYEQYF. CDR3 DNA: TGTGCCAGCAGCTTAGAGAGCTCAACTCGCTCCTACGAGCAGTACTTC.

This clonotype was recorded many times. The V and J genes are TRBV5-1 and TRBJ1-2; TRBD1 aligns across 8 bases. CDR3 length: 17 residues. Trimming took 0 bases from V and 3 from J; bases not matched to a gene: 10. Germline V gives CDR1 SGHRS, CDR2 YFSETQ. This CDR3 reads CASSLAPGRGLDYGYTF. The CDR3 DNA is TGCGCCAGCAGCTTGGCCCCGGGCAGGGGGCTTGACTATGGCTACACCTTC.

This clonotype occurred many times. The chain has TRBV3-1 and TRBJ2-3; a possible D gene is TRBD2 (6 bases). This CDR3 spans 15 amino acids. The ends were cut back, 0 bases at V and 5 bases at J, with 12 bases in the middle. Germline CDR1 is LGHDT and CDR2 is YNNKEL (reference sequence). The CDR3 sequence: CASSQEVGGVDTQYF. The CDR3 DNA reads TGTGCCAGCAGCCAAGAAGTAGGAGGGGTAGATACGCAGTATTTT.

This rearrangement joins TRBV5-1 to TRBJ2-5; 7 bases are shared with TRBD1. The germline gives CDR1 SGHRS, CDR2 YFSETQ. This CDR3 comprises 14 residues. With V trimmed by 4 bases and J by 4 bases, 7 bases remained unmatched. CDR3 bases: TGCGCCAGCAGCCAAAGACAGGGTCGAGAGACCCAGTACTTC. As protein: CASSQRQGRETQYF.